Described below is a single T cell receptor (beta chain) sequence and its context. As yet, its antigen is unknown. Mismatch with germline at one junction end may stem from a read error. This sample was included in a study of early T cells in non-severe SARS-CoV-2 infection. The wider study: The authors sequenced bulk RNA from unsorted whole blood, leaving chains unpaired.

The CDR3 totals 17 residues. In germline, CDR1 is SGHVS, CDR2 FQNEAQ. Unique molecular identifiers (one per individual cDNA molecule) were attached. Each CDR3 protein is one row after TCRdb ran MiXCR on the 5' RACE reads. Among 76,000 or so distinct CDR3 sequences listed, approximately 10% were seen once. Study-wide results and limits: VDJdb matching skewed toward anti-spike CD8 responses, missing private and CD4 specificities.

The sequencing input was whole blood. V usage is TRBV7-8 and J usage is TRBJ2-4, with 15 bases fitting TRBD2. The sequence was obtained from an adult who was a healthcare worker with PCR-confirmed SARS-CoV-2 infection or an uninfected control (not recorded which). CDR3 sequence: CASSLGTSGGARNIRYF. For the CDR3, the DNA is TGTGCCAGCAGCTTAGGGACTAGCGGGGGGGCTCGGAACATTCGGTACTTC.